This T cell receptor (beta chain) was retrieved from a study of cytomegalovirus exposure and HLA in healthy donors. Study background: The Caucasian-associated ancestry cluster contained about 80% of the approximately 430 genotyped donors.

Worth noting for this clone: Its antigen remains unknown.

Per germline, CDR1 LNHDA and CDR2 SQIVND (reference sequence). The length of the CDR3 is 17 residues. The V gene end was trimmed by 5 bases and the J gene end by 4 bases; junction bases not matched to a gene: 13. General observations from the study: An observed cluster of highly shared sequence variants was recorded as a likely sequencing artifact.

Researchers ran the PCR with 60 Vbeta and 13 Jbeta primers. Profiled with immunoSEQ multiplex PCR; TCRdb holds only in-frame clones, not every one. In the table there are more than 50,000 clones, roughly 73% of which are singletons. Sequenced input: PBMCs. The sequence derives from a woman between 40 and 50 years old in good health and CMV-seropositive. V usage is TRBV19 and J usage is TRBJ1-2; 10 bases agree with TRBD1. Written as DNA, the CDR3 is TGTGCCAGTAGTCGGGGACAGGGGACTCACGGGGGCTATGGCTACACCTTC. It yields the protein CASSRGQGTHGGYGYTF.